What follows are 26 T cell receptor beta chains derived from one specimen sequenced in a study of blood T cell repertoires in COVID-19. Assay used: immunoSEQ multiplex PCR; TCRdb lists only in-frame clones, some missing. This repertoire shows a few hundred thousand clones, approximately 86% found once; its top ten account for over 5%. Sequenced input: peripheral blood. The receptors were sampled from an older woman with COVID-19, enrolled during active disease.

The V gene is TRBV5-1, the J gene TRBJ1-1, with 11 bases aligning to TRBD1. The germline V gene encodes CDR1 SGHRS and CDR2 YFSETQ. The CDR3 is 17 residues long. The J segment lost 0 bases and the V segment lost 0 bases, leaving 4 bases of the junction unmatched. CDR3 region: CASSLGGQGALNTEAFF. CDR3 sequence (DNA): TGCGCCAGCAGCTTGGGTGGACAGGGGGCTTTGAACACTGAAGCTTTCTTT.

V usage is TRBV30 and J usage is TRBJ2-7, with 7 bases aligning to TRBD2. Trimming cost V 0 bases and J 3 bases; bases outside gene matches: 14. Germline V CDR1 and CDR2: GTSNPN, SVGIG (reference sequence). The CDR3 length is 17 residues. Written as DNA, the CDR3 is TGTGCCTGGAGTGTATTCGGCACCGCGGGAGTCAGCTACGAGCAGTACTTC. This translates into CAWSVFGTAGVSYEQYF.

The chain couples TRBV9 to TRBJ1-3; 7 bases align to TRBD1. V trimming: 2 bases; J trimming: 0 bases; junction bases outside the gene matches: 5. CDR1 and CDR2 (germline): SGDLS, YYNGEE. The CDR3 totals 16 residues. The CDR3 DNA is TGTGCCAGCAGCGTCCAGGGGGTACTCTCTGGAAACACCATATATTTT. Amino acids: CASSVQGVLSGNTIYF.

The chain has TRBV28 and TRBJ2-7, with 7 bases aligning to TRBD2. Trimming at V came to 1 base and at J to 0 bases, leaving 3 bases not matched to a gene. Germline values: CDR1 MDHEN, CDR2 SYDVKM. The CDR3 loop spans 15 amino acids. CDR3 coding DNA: TGTGCCAGCAGTTTATCGGGGGAGGGCTCCTACGAGCAGTACTTC. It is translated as CASSLSGEGSYEQYF. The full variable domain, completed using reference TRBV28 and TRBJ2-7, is DVKVTQSSRYLVKRTGEKVFLECVQDMDHENMFWYRQDPGLGLRLIYFSYDVKMKEKGDIPEGYSVSREKKERFSLILESASTNQTSMYLCASSLSGEGSYEQYFGPGTRLTVT.

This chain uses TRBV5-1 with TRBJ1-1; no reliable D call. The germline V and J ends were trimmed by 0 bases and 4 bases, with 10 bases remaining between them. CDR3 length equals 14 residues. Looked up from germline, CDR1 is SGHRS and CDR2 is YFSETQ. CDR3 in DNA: TGCGCCAGCAGCTTGGGACGGTGGAGCACTGAAGCTTTCTTT. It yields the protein CASSLGRWSTEAFF.

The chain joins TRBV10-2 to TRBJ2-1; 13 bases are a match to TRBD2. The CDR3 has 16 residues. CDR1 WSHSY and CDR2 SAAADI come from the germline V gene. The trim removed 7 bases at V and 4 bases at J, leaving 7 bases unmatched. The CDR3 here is CASMRTSGSWYNEQFF. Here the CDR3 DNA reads TGCGCCAGCATGAGGACTAGCGGGAGCTGGTACAATGAGCAGTTCTTC.

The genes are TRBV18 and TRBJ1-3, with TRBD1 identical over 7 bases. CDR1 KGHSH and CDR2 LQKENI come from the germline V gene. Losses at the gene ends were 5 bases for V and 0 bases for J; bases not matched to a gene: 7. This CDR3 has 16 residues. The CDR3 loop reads CASSSKGQNSGNTIYF. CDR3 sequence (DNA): TGTGCCAGCTCATCGAAGGGACAGAACTCTGGAAACACCATATATTTT.

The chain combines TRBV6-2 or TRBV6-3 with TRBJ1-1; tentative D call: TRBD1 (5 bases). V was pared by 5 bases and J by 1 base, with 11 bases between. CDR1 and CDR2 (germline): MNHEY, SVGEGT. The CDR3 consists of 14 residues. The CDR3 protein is CASSIRAQNTEAFF. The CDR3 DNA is TGTGCCAGCAGTATCAGGGCCCAGAACACTGAAGCTTTCTTT.

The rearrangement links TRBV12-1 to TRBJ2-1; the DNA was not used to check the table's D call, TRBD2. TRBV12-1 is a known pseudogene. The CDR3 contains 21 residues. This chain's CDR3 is CASSFDGGRGLREKLHNEQFF. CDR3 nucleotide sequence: TGTGCCAGCAGCTTTGATGGGGGACGTGGTTTGCGGGAGAAGTTACACAATGAGCAGTTCTTC.

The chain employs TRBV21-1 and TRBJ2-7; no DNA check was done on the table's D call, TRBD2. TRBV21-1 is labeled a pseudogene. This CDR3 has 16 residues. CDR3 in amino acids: CASSKRTSGRPYEQYF. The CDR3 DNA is TGTGCCAGCAGCAAGCGGACTAGCGGGAGACCCTACGAGCAGTACTTC.

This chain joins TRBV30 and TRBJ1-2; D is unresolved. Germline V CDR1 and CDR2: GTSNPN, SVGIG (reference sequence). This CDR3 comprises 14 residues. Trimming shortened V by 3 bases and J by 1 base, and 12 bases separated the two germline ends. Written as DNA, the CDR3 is TGTGCCTGGAGCCGCGGTACACGTAACTATGGCTACACCTTC. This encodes CAWSRGTRNYGYTF. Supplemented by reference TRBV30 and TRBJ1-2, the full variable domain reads SQTIHQWPATLVQPVGSPLSLECTVEGTSNPNLYWYRQAAGRGLQLLFYSVGIGQISSEVPQNLSASRPQDRQFILSSKKLLLSDSGFYLCAWSRGTRNYGYTFGSGTRLTVV.

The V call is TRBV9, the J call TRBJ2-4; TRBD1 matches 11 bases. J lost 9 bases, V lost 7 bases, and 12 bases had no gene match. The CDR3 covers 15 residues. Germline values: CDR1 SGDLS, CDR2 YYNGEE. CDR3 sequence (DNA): TGTGCCAGCTCCCCTGGGACAGGGGGACGGGGCATTCAGTACTTC. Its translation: CASSPGTGGRGIQYF.

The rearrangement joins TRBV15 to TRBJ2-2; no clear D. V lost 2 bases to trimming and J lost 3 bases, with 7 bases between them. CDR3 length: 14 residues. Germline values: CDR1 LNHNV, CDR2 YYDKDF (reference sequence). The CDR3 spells CATSRLLDTGELFF. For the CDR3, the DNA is TGTGCCACCAGCAGACTACTGGACACCGGGGAGCTGTTTTTT.

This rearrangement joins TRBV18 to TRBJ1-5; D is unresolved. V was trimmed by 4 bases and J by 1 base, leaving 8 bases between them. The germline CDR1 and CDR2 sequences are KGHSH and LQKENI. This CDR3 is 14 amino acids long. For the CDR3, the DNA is TGTGCCAGCTCACGACTACAAAGCAATCAGCCCCAGCATTTT. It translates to CASSRLQSNQPQHF.

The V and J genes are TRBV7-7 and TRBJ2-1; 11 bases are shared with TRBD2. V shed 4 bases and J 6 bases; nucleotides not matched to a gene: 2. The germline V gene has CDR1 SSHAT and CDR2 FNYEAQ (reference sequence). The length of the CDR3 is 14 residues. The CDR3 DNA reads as TGTGCCAGCAGCTCCGGGACTAGCGGCAATGAGCAGTTCTTC. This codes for CASSSGTSGNEQFF.

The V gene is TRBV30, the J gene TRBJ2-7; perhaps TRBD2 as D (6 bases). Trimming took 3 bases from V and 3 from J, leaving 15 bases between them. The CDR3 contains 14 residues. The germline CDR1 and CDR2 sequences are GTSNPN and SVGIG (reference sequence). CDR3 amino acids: CAWRSGTLYYEQYF. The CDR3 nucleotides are TGTGCCTGGAGATCCGGGACTCTATACTACGAGCAGTACTTC. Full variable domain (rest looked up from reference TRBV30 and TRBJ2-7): SQTIHQWPATLVQPVGSPLSLECTVEGTSNPNLYWYRQAAGRGLQLLFYSVGIGQISSEVPQNLSASRPQDRQFILSSKKLLLSDSGFYLCAWRSGTLYYEQYFGPGTRLTVT.

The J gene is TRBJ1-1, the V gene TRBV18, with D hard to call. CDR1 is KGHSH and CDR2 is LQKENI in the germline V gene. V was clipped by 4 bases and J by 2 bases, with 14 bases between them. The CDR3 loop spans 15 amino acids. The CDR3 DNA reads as TGTGCCAGCTCACGTACACTGCCAGGTAACACTGAAGCTTTCTTT. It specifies CASSRTLPGNTEAFF.

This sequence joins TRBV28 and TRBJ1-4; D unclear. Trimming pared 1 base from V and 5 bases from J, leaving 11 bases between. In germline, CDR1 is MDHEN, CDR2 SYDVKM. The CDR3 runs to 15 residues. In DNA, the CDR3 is TGTGCCAGCAGTTTATTGGGAGATTGGAATGAAAAACTGTTTTTT. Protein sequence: CASSLLGDWNEKLFF.

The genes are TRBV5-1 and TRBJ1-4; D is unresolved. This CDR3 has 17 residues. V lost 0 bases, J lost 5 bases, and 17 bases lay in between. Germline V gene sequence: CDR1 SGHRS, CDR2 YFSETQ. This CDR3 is CASSLDGLLPANEKLFF. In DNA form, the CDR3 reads TGCGCCAGCAGCTTGGACGGACTCCTCCCCGCGAATGAAAAACTGTTTTTT.

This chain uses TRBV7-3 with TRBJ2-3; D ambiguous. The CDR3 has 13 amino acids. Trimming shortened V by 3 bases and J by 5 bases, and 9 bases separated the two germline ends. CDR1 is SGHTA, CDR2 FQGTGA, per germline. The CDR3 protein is CASSLSYRDTQYF. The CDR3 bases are TGTGCCAGCAGCTTGAGCTACAGAGATACGCAGTATTTT.

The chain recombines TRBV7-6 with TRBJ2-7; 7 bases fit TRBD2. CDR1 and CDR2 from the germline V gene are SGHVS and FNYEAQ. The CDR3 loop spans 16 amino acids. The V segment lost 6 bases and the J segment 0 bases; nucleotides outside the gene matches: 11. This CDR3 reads CASSPSGPSGSYEQYF. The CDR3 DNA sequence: TGTGCCAGCAGTCCATCCGGGCCTAGCGGCTCCTACGAGCAGTACTTC.

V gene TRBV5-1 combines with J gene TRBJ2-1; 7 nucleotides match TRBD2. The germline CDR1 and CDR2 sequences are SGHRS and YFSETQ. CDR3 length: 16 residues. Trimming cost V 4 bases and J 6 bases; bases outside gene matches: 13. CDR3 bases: TGCGCCAGCAGCCCCCCTTCGGGGGACTACCTCAATGAGCAGTTCTTC. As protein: CASSPPSGDYLNEQFF.

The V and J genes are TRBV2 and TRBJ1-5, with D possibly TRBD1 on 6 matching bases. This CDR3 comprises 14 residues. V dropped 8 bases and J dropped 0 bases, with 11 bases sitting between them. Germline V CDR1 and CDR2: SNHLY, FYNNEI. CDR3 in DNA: TGTGCCAGCGGGGCAGGGGATAGCAATCAGCCCCAGCATTTT. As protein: CASGAGDSNQPQHF. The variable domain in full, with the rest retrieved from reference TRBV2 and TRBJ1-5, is EPEVTQTPSHQVTQMGQEVILRCVPISNHLYFYWYRQILGQKVEFLVSFYNNEISEKSEIFDDQFSVERPDGSNFTLKIRSTKLEDSAMYFCASGAGDSNQPQHFGDGTRLSIL.

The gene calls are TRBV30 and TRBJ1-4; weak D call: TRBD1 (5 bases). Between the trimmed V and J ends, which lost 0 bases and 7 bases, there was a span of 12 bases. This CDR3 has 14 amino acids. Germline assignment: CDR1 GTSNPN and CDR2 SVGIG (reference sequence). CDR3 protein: CAWSVLGPGEKLFF. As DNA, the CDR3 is TGTGCCTGGAGTGTACTGGGGCCCGGTGAAAAACTGTTTTTT.

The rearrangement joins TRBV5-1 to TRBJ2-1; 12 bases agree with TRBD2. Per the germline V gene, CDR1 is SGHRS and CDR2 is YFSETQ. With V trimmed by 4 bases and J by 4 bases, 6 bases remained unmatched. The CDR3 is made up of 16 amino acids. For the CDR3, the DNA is TGCGCCAGCAGCGCCGCACTAGCGGGAGGTTACAATGAGCAGTTCTTC. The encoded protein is CASSAALAGGYNEQFF.

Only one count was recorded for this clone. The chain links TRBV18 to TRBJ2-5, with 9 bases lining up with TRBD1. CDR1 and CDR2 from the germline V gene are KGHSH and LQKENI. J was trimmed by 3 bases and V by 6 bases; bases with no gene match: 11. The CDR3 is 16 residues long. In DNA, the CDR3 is TGTGCCAGCTCCCCCAAAGCCGGGACAGGGAAAGAGACCCAGTACTTC. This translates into CASSPKAGTGKETQYF.